This T cell receptor (beta chain) was captured in a study of vaccination and CD4 T cells after COVID-19. Looking at the study overall: Median time from second vaccine dose to sampling was less than 85 days (14 to 241).

With the Oncomine TCR Beta short-read assay, DNA from cultured CD4+ T cells was sequenced. TCRdb independently ran MiXCR on the PCR reads; one entry per CDR3 protein. The sample shows over 9,500 distinct CDR3 sequences, approximately 50% of them seen only once. This sample's treatment: approximately nine-day PBMC culture with coronavirus spike peptide pools or control peptides (ViraFEST assay). With regard to this clonotype: The antigen remains undetermined.

The CDR3 has 16 residues. The junction had 10 bases not matched to a gene; V was cut back by 5 bases and J by 4 bases. Per the germline V gene, CDR1 is LGHNT and CDR2 is FRNRAP. This chain links TRBV12-5 with TRBJ2-5, with 10 positions matching TRBD1. Sequenced sample: CD4+ T cells from blood, cultured in vitro. This TCR was recovered from a human donor who had recovered from COVID-19. CDR3 amino acids: CASGPRTGGRGETQYF. The CDR3 region has the DNA TGTGCTAGTGGTCCACGGACAGGGGGAAGGGGAGAGACCCAGTACTTC.